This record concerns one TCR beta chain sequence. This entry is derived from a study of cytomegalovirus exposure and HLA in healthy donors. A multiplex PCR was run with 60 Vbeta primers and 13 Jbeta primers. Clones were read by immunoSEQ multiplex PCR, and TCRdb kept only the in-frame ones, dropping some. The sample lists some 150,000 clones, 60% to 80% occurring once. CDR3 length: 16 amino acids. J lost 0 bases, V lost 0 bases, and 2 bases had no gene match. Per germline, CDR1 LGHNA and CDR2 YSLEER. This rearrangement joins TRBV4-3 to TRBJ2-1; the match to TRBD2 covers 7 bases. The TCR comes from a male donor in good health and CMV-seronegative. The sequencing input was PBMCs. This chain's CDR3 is CASSQDLAGSYNEQFF. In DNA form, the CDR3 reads TGCGCCAGCAGCCAAGATTTAGCGGGCTCCTACAATGAGCAGTTCTTC.